This T cell receptor beta chain is from a study of cytomegalovirus exposure and HLA in healthy donors. Losses at the gene ends were 0 bases for V and 6 bases for J; bases not matched to a gene: 5. This CDR3 is built from 16 residues. From germline, CDR1 is SGHKS and CDR2 YYEKEE (reference sequence). Study findings and constraints: Sequences of the TCR beta chain were said to predict the HLA-A and HLA-B alleles of most subjects accurately. Three chains tied to CMV proved CMV antigen-specific in vitro. CMV serostatus alone was available as immune exposure information. For most TCR beta V segments, an earlier analysis put the productive rate at about 90% or about 30% of the time.

60 Vbeta and 13 Jbeta primers were used in PCR. Repertoires were generated with immunoSEQ multiplex PCR, while TCRdb's copy carries only in-frame clones and drops some. Of almost 200,000 clones listed, roughly three quarters were seen once; the top ten hold approximately 0.4%. Concerning this clone itself: Its antigen is still unknown.

V is TRBV5-5 and J is TRBJ1-5; 11 bases map to TRBD1. This TCR came from a male donor in good health and CMV-seropositive. Sequencing was performed on PBMCs. The CDR3 here is CASSLGTGGSSQPQHF. In DNA, the CDR3 is TGTGCCAGCAGCTTGGGGACAGGGGGCTCGAGTCAGCCCCAGCATTTT.